These 19 T cell receptor beta chains share one sample of origin, sequenced in a study of blood T cell repertoires in COVID-19. Some clones are missing from TCRdb's copy, which holds only in-frame ones; the method was immunoSEQ multiplex PCR. The sample includes approximately 470,000 clones, approximately 85% of them seen just once. Sequencing was carried out using peripheral blood. These TCRs come from a human donor in a cohort sampled during active COVID-19.

The J gene is TRBJ2-3, the V gene TRBV3-1 (or the pseudogene TRBV3-2), with 15 nucleotides matching TRBD2. This CDR3 contains 19 residues. Germline V CDR1 and CDR2: LGHDT, YNNKEL (reference sequence). With V trimmed by 6 bases and J by 0 bases, 10 bases remained unmatched. CDR3 protein: CASSPRTSGRVYSTDTQYF. CDR3 DNA: TGTGCCAGCAGTCCTCGGACTAGCGGGAGGGTTTATAGCACAGATACGCAGTATTTT.

The genes are TRBV20-1 and TRBJ1-2; TRBD1 matches 7 bases. Germline lookup yields CDR1 DFQATT and CDR2 SNEGSKA (reference sequence). The junction had 11 bases not matched to a gene; V was cut back by 6 bases and J by 13 bases. The CDR3 extends over 11 amino acids. CDR3 sequence reads: CSAPQGTAGTF. CDR3 nucleotides: TGCAGTGCGCCCCAGGGGACAGCCGGCACCTTC.

This chain links TRBV6-5 with TRBJ1-2; 9 bases match TRBD1. Germline CDR1 reads MNHEY; CDR2 reads SVGAGI. The CDR3 consists of 13 residues. V shed 6 bases, J shed 6 bases, and the junction held 5 bases outside the gene matches. CDR3 region: CASSTGGAHGYTF. The CDR3 nucleotides read TGTGCCAGCAGCACAGGGGGCGCCCATGGCTACACCTTC.

The chain joins TRBV19 to TRBJ1-1; 9 bases fit TRBD1. This CDR3 has 20 amino acids. Germline V gene lookup returns CDR1 LNHDA and CDR2 SQIVND (reference sequence). The junction had 14 bases not matched to a gene; V was cut back by 0 bases and J by 0 bases. DNA of the CDR3: TGTGCCAGTAGTATAGATCCGTATCGGGACAGGGACGGAATGAACACTGAAGCTTTCTTT. Encoded protein: CASSIDPYRDRDGMNTEAFF.

The rearrangement links TRBV7-2 to TRBJ1-2; D gene unclear. Germline-derived CDR1 and CDR2 are SGHTA and FQGNSA. V lost 1 base to trimming and J lost 0 bases, with 9 bases between them. This CDR3 is 15 amino acids long. In DNA form, the CDR3 reads TGTGCCAGCAGCTTAGATCTGGGAGCTAACTATGGCTACACCTTC. This encodes CASSLDLGANYGYTF.

The chain uses TRBV27 and TRBJ2-7, with TRBD1 matching over 9 bases. Trimming took 4 bases from V and 0 from J; bases not matched to a gene: 4. The germline V gene has CDR1 MNHEY and CDR2 SMNVEV (reference sequence). CDR3 length equals 15 residues. The CDR3 here is CASSYGTGSSYEQYF. DNA of the CDR3: TGTGCCAGCAGTTATGGGACAGGGAGCTCCTACGAGCAGTACTTC.

The CDR3 here is CASNPGLSLHDEQFF. CDR3 nucleotide sequence: TGTGCCAGTAATCCGGGACTATCCCTTCACGATGAGCAGTTCTTC. The chain couples TRBV19 to TRBJ2-1, with TRBD2 matching over 7 bases. Germline CDR1 reads LNHDA; CDR2 reads SQIVND (reference sequence). V dropped 7 bases and J dropped 8; count of bases not matched to a gene: 14. The CDR3 runs 15 residues.

The chain uses TRBV30 and TRBJ1-3, with D possibly TRBD1 on 6 matching bases. In germline, CDR1 is GTSNPN, CDR2 SVGIG (reference sequence). Trimming stripped 7 bases from V and 4 bases from J, with 14 bases between. This CDR3 contains 13 residues. CDR3 loop: CALDRTPGNTIYF. The CDR3 DNA reads as TGTGCCTTAGACAGGACGCCAGGAAACACCATATATTTT.

The CDR3 loop reads CASSPPRTNFLNYGYTF. CDR3 in DNA: TGTGCCAGCAGTCCCCCCAGAACCAATTTCCTTAACTATGGCTACACCTTC. This rearrangement joins TRBV28 to TRBJ1-2; no clear D. The germline V gene encodes CDR1 MDHEN and CDR2 SYDVKM. The V and J ends lost 5 bases and 1 base respectively, with 20 bases between them. This CDR3 is 17 amino acids long.

This rearrangement joins TRBV15 to TRBJ2-1; 10 bases match TRBD2. The CDR3 extends over 16 amino acids. Trimming removed 0 bases from V and 5 bases from J; junction bases left unmatched: 4. CDR1 and CDR2 (germline): LNHNV, YYDKDF (reference sequence). In DNA, the CDR3 is TGTGCCACCAGCAGAGAGGGTAGCGGGGGGAACAATGAGCAGTTCTTC. Translation: CATSREGSGGNNEQFF.

The rearrangement links TRBV7-9 to TRBJ1-1; 8 bases match TRBD1. Germline V gene sequence: CDR1 SEHNR, CDR2 FQNEAQ (reference sequence). This CDR3 spans 16 amino acids. V was pared by 3 bases and J by 3 bases, with 9 bases of the junction left unmatched. CDR3 amino acids: CASSFSPGTGYTEAFF. The CDR3 DNA sequence: TGTGCCAGCAGCTTCAGTCCCGGGACAGGCTACACTGAAGCTTTCTTT.

V and J are TRBV29-1 and TRBJ1-2; tentatively, D is TRBD1 (5 bases). Germline CDR1 SQVTM, CDR2 ANQGSEA. The V gene lost 1 base and the J gene lost 7 bases, with 10 bases spanning the gap. The CDR3 sequence is 12 residues long. In nucleotides, the CDR3 is TGCAGCGTTGAAGGCCAGGGAAGTGGCTACACCTTC. Its protein product is CSVEGQGSGYTF. Using reference TRBV29-1 and TRBJ1-2 for the parts outside the CDR3, the full variable domain is SAVISQKPSRDICQRGTSLTIQCQVDSQVTMMFWYRQQPGQSLTLIATANQGSEATYESGFVIDKFPISRPNLTFSTLTVSNMSPEDSSIYLCSVEGQGSGYTFGSGTRLTVV.

DNA for the CDR3: TGTGCCAGCAGCCAGGCGGGTGGGGGGGGATACAATGAGCAGTTCTTC. As protein: CASSQAGGGGYNEQFF. The chain employs TRBV4-2 and TRBJ2-1, with 7 bases that match TRBD2. V lost 3 bases, J lost 4 bases, and 9 bases stayed unmatched. This CDR3 comprises 16 residues. CDR1 and CDR2 from the germline V gene are LGHNA and YNFKEQ.

This rearrangement joins TRBV2 to TRBJ2-2; tentatively, D is TRBD2 (5 bases). Germline CDR1 and CDR2: SNHLY and FYNNEI. The CDR3 length is 12 residues. The germline V and J ends were trimmed by 7 bases and 7 bases, with 10 bases remaining between them. The CDR3 coding sequence is TGTGCCAGCATCCGGGATGGCGGGGAGCTGTTTTTT. Translation gives CASIRDGGELFF.

The chain combines TRBV4-2 with TRBJ2-1, with D uncertain. In germline, CDR1 is LGHNA, CDR2 YNFKEQ. The CDR3 has 12 amino acids. V was clipped by 1 base and J by 7 bases, with 5 bases between them. The DNA of the CDR3 is TGTGCCAGCAGCCAAGGCCGGAATGAGCAGTTCTTC. It codes for CASSQGRNEQFF.

The chain employs TRBV7-8 and TRBJ2-3, with 13 bases aligning to TRBD2. Germline V gene lookup returns CDR1 SGHVS and CDR2 FQNEAQ. The CDR3 totals 15 residues. V shed 1 base, J shed 8 bases, and the junction held 3 bases outside the gene matches. CDR3 sequence: CASSLGTSGSGTQYF. DNA for the CDR3: TGTGCCAGCAGCTTAGGGACTAGCGGGAGTGGTACGCAGTATTTT.

About this clone: The identical CDR3 is also encoded by other nucleotide sequences in the sample. The chain is built from TRBV28 and TRBJ1-2, with D tentatively TRBD1 (5 bases). Trimming pared 3 bases from V and 4 bases from J, leaving 9 bases between. This CDR3 has 13 amino acids. From germline, CDR1 is MDHEN and CDR2 SYDVKM. DNA of the CDR3: TGTGCCAGCAGTTTGGGGCAGACCTATGGCTACACCTTC. Translation gives CASSLGQTYGYTF.

The chain uses TRBV29-1 and TRBJ1-1; maybe TRBD1 (5 bases). V lost 3 bases and J 1 base, leaving 12 bases between the germline ends. The CDR3 runs to 14 residues. The germline V gene encodes CDR1 SQVTM and CDR2 ANQGSEA. The CDR3 loop reads CSVELQRGNTEAFF. CDR3 bases: TGCAGCGTTGAGTTGCAAAGGGGGAACACTGAAGCTTTCTTT.

V is TRBV2 and J is TRBJ1-2; 11 nucleotides agree with TRBD1. Germline loops: CDR1 SNHLY, CDR2 FYNNEI. The CDR3 spans 13 residues. The junction had 9 bases not matched to a gene; V was cut back by 10 bases and J by 8 bases. The CDR3 DNA reads as TGTGCCAAACGGAGGACAGGGGGCGAAGGCTACACCTTC. Translation gives CAKRRTGGEGYTF.